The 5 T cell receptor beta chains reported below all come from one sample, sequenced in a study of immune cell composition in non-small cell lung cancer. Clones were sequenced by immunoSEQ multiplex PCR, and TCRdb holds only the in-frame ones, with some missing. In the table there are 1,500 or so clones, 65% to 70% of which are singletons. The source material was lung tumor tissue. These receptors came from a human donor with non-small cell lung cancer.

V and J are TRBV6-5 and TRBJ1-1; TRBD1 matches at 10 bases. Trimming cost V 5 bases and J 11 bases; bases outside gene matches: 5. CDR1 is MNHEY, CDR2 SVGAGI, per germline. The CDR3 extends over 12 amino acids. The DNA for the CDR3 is TGTGCCAGCAGTCGACAGGGGGCGCGGGCTTTCTTT. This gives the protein CASSRQGARAFF.

The DNA of the CDR3 is TGTGCCAGTAGTACCGGGACAGGAGCTTTCTTT. Protein product: CASSTGTGAFF. This rearrangement joins TRBV19 to TRBJ1-1; the match to TRBD1 covers 8 bases. The CDR3 runs to 11 residues. V lost 4 bases, J lost 10 bases, and 2 bases stayed unmatched. Germline V lookup: CDR1 LNHDA, CDR2 SQIVND (reference sequence).

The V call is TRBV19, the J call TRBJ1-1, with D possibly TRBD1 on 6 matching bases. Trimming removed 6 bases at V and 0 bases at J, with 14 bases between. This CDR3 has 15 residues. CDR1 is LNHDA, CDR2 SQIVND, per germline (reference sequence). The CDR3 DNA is TGTGCCAGTAGACGGGACACAGAACTGAACACTGAAGCTTTCTTT. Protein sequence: CASRRDTELNTEAFF.

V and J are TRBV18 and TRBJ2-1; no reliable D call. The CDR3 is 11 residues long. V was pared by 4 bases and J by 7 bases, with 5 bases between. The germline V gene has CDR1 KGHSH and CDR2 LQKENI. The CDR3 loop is CASSRENEQFF. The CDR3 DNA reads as TGTGCCAGCTCACGTGAGAATGAGCAGTTCTTC. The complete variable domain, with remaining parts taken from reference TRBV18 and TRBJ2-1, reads NAGVMQNPRHLVRRRGQEARLRCSPMKGHSHVYWYRQLPEEGLKFMVYLQKENIIDESGMPKERFSAEFPKEGPSILRIQQVVRGDSAAYFCASSRENEQFFGPGTRLTVL.

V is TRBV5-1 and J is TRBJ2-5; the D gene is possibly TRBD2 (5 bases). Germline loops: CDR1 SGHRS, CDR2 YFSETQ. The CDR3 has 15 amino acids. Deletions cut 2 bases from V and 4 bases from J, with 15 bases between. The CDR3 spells CASSFFGSSGETQYF. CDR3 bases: TGCGCCAGCAGCTTTTTTGGGAGTTCAGGAGAGACCCAGTACTTC.